The T cell receptor (beta chain) described here comes from a study of regulatory T cells in long-lasting Graves disease. Researchers made TCR beta libraries by using iRepertoire HTBI primers and running Arm-PCR on CDR3 regions. One entry per CDR3 protein, called by TCRdb with MiXCR from the multiplex PCR reads. Found here are under 800,000 distinct CDR3 sequences, approximately 15% of them singletons; the top ten hold approximately 20%. This clonotype was seen repeatedly, ten times or more. The CDR3 totals 14 residues. Germline V gives CDR1 DFQATT, CDR2 SNEGSKA (reference sequence). V was pared by 6 bases and J by 6 bases, with 8 bases of the junction left unmatched. The time point was: newly diagnosed GD, antithyroid drugs for less than 3 months. Isolated PBMC RNA provided the starting material for the TCR library. Criteria from the American Thyroid Association guidelines were applied to diagnose Graves' disease.

Separately, the same data were catalogued under a study of T cells in Graves' hyperthyroidism and ophthalmopathy.

The sequencing used peripheral blood mononuclear cells (PBMCs), collected at new diagnosis, from a patient treated with antithyroid drugs. The V gene is TRBV20-1, the J gene TRBJ2-2; 9 nucleotides line up with TRBD1. The sequence was obtained from a woman aged 25 to 39 with Graves disease. CDR3 protein: CSATGTGTPGELFF. In DNA, the CDR3 is TGCAGTGCAACCGGGACAGGGACCCCCGGGGAGCTGTTTTTT.